The clone carrying this TCR beta chain was detected many times. Antigen unknown. Template material for amplifying TCR beta CDR3 regions consisted of RNA transcripts. A set of HTBI primers served as the primers for a first-round RT-PCR of the TCR CDR3. TCRdb re-derived calls from the multiplex PCR reads in MiXCR, one entry per CDR3 protein. The data hold around 400,000 distinct CDR3 sequences, with roughly 13% observed a single time. This entry comes from a study of T cells in Graves' hyperthyroidism and ophthalmopathy. Study findings and constraints: Ophthalmopathy and stable hyperthyroidism were told apart by a 13 V-J model.

Each patient was aged 18 to 65 and had newly diagnosed hyperthyroidism of under 2 months' duration. Orbital computed tomography and thyroid ultrasound, together with serum TRAb and thyroxine and clinical symptoms, were used for diagnoses. PBMCs were obtained from over 8.5 ml fresh peripheral blood. The CDR3 has 14 residues. Unmatched junction bases numbered 5, after V lost 4 bases and J lost 5 bases. Germline CDR1 reads SEHNR; CDR2 reads FQNEAQ (reference sequence). Sequenced material: blood. This TCR was recovered from a woman younger than 30 with Graves' hyperthyroidism. This chain uses TRBV7-9 with TRBJ2-5; 9 nucleotides align to TRBD1. The CDR3 region is CASSSGTGTETQYF. DNA for the CDR3: TGTGCCAGCAGCTCAGGGACAGGGACGGAGACCCAGTACTTC.